This TCR beta chain stems from a study of cytomegalovirus exposure and HLA in healthy donors. Turning to the study itself: Clustering assigned 81% of the approximately 400 genotyped donors to the Caucasian-associated ancestry cluster.

The study, taken as a whole, reports: Investigators reported 164 TCR beta chains as tied to cytomegalovirus.

The PCR used 60 Vbeta and 13 Jbeta primers. The data were produced by immunoSEQ multiplex PCR, yet TCRdb's version contains in-frame clones alone and is incomplete. This sample has roughly 180,000 clones, with more than 65% found just once. Unrecorded immune exposure was likely among donors, who were nominally healthy when sampled. Of note for this clone: Its cognate antigen is unknown.

V was pared by 4 bases and J by 2 bases, with 10 bases between. This CDR3 has 14 amino acids. Germline lookup yields CDR1 SGDLS and CDR2 YYNGEE. The clonotype originates from a girl between 5 and 17 years old in good health and CMV-seropositive. Sequencing was performed on PBMCs. The chain has TRBV9 and TRBJ1-5; D remains ambiguous. CDR3 in DNA: TGTGCCAGCAGCCCCTCCGGAGGCAATCAGCCCCAGCATTTT. Translating it yields CASSPSGGNQPQHF.